The subject of this entry is one TCR beta chain. The data stem from a study of T-cell memory formation after mild COVID-19. TCRdb used MiXCR to reprocess the 5' RACE reads, holding one entry per CDR3 protein. This sample has roughly 400,000 distinct CDR3 sequences, with 15% to 20% found just once. This TCR was sampled from a man between 18 and 35 years old who had mild COVID-19 (a few samples of this study predate the infection). Cell type and time point are not known. The sequenced sample was PBMCs or a T cell subset sorted from them (not recorded which).

CDR3 DNA: TGTGCCAGCAGCACAGCCGGGACTTATAATGAGCAGTTCTTC. Encoded protein: CASSTAGTYNEQFF. V gene TRBV7-6 combines with J gene TRBJ2-1, with a tentative D call TRBD2 (6 bases). The V end lost 5 bases, the J end lost 7 bases, and 15 bases lay between the germline ends. CDR1 is SGHVS and CDR2 is FNYEAQ in the germline V gene. The CDR3 is 14 amino acids.